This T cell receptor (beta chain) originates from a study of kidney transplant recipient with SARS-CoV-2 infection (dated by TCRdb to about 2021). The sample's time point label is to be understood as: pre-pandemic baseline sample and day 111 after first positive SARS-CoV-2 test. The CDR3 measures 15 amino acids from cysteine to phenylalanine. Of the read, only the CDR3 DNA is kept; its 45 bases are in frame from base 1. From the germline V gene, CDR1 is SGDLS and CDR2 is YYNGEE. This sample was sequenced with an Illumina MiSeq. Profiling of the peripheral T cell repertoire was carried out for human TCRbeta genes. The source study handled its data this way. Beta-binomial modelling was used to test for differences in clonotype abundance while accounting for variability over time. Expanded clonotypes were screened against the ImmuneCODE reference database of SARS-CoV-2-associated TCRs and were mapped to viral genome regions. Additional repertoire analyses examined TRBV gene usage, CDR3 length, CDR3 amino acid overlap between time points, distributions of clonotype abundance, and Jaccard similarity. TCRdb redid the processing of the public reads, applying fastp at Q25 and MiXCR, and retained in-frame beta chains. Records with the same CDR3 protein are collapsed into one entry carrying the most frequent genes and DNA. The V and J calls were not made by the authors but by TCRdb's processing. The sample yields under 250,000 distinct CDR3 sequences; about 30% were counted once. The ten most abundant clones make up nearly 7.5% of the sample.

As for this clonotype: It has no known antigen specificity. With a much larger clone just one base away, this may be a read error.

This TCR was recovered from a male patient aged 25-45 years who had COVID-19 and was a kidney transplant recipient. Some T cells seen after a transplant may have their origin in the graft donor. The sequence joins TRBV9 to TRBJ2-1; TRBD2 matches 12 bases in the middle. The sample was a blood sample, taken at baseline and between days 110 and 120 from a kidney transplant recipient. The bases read TGTGCCAGCAGCCATGGACTAGCGGGGAACAATGAGCGGTTCTTC. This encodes CASSHGLAGNNERFF. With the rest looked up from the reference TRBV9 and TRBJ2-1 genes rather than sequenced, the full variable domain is DSGVTQTPKHLITATGQRVTLRCSPRSGDLSVYWYQQSLDQGLQFLIQYYNGEERAKGNILERFSAQQFPDLHSELNLSSLELGDSALYFCASSHGLAGNNERFFGPGTRLTVL.